These T cell receptor beta chains were read from a single sample in a study of control samples from healthy donors and cancer patients. Measured with immunoSEQ multiplex PCR; TCRdb has only the in-frame clones, and not every one. This table holds 150,000 or so clones, over 90% found once. The material sequenced was blood. The receptor set was obtained from a man aged 50-59 years in good health. The CDR3 runs from the conserved cysteine through the conserved F or W. The order of the fields is D gene, J gene, V gene, clone size, CDR3 protein, CDR3 DNA. A D gene is named only where the DNA matches it firmly. The size entry is marked missing in some rows and otherwise reads once, few, many or a size class.

>-|TRBJ2-7|TRBV5-1|-
CASSRIARVDEQYF
TGCGCCAGCAGCCGTATTGCGAGAGTCGACGAGCAGTACTTC
>-|TRBJ1-4|TRBV7-9|-
CASSLDGGWRSSTNEKLFF
TGTGCCAGCAGCTTAGACGGGGGGTGGAGGAGTTCAACTAATGAAAAACTGTTTTTT
>-|TRBJ1-5|TRBV10-3|-
CAISEGPVEVNQHF
TGTGCCATCAGTGAAGGTCCGGTTGAGGTAAACCAGCATTTT
>TRBD1|TRBJ1-5|TRBV19|few
CASSIKDRPNQPQHF
TGTGCCAGTAGTATAAAGGACAGGCCTAATCAGCCCCAGCATTTT
>TRBD2|TRBJ2-1|TRBV10-1|-
CASSPGLAGDNEQFF
TGCGCCAGCAGCCCGGGACTAGCGGGAGACAATGAGCAGTTCTTC
>-|TRBJ1-6|TRBV19|-
CASSRSNSPLHF
TGTGCCAGTAGTAGATCTAATTCACCCCTCCACTTT
>-|TRBJ1-2|TRBV11-2|-
CASRPDSSRGYTF
TGTGCCAGCAGACCAGACAGCTCCAGGGGCTACACCTTC
>-|TRBJ1-3|TRBV19|-
CASSTRDGGNTIYF
TGTGCCAGTAGTACCCGGGACGGGGGAAACACCATATATTTT
>TRBD1|TRBJ2-2|TRBV5-1|-
CASSFRQGQNTGELFF
TGCGCCAGCAGCTTCCGACAGGGACAGAACACCGGGGAGCTGTTTTTT
>TRBD2|TRBJ2-1|TRBV7-3|-
CASSLLGREGRNEQFF
TGTGCCAGCAGCTTACTTGGGCGGGAGGGCCGAAATGAGCAGTTCTTC
>TRBD1|TRBJ1-2|TRBV28|-
CASRSPWQGAKGYTF
TGTGCCAGCAGATCCCCTTGGCAGGGGGCTAAGGGCTACACCTTC
>-|TRBJ2-3|TRBV18|-
CASSPPSVKDTQYF
TGTGCCAGCTCACCCCCCTCGGTTAAAGATACGCAGTATTTT
>TRBD2|TRBJ2-3|TRBV15|-
CATSSRLAVLADTQYF
TGTGCCACCAGCAGCCGACTAGCAGTCCTGGCAGATACGCAGTATTTT
>-|TRBJ2-7|TRBV21-1|-
CASSEGVAGTYEQYF
TGTGCCAGCAGCGAAGGGGTAGCGGGGACTTACGAGCAGTACTTC
>TRBD2|TRBJ2-2|TRBV5-4|-
CASSASGRADTGELFF
TGTGCCAGCAGCGCCAGCGGGAGGGCCGACACCGGGGAGCTGTTTTTT
>-|TRBJ2-7|TRBV19|-
CATTAAGTDEQYF
TGTGCCACCACGGCAGCAGGAACTGACGAGCAGTACTTC
>-|TRBJ2-2|TRBV25-1|-
CASSAGFVTGELFF
TGTGCCAGCAGTGCCGGCTTCGTCACCGGGGAGCTGTTTTTT
>-|TRBJ2-1|TRBV7-9|-
CASSLLAGNEQFF
TGTGCCAGCAGCTTACTGGCGGGCAATGAGCAGTTCTTC
>-|TRBJ1-5|TRBV30|-
CAWSVRSNQPQHF
TGTGCCTGGAGTGTCAGAAGCAATCAGCCCCAGCATTTT
>-|TRBJ2-5|TRBV11-2|-
CASSLDPGETQYF
TGTGCCAGCAGCTTAGACCCGGGGGAGACCCAGTACTTC
>TRBD1|TRBJ1-2|TRBV12-3/TRBV12-4|few
CASSRGTAYGYTF
TGTGCCAGCAGTCGTGGGACAGCCTATGGCTACACCTTC
>-|TRBJ2-5|TRBV18|-
CASSPQEETQYF
TGTGCCAGCTCACCACAAGAAGAGACCCAGTACTTC
>TRBD2|TRBJ2-1|TRBV19|-
CASSIYRASGYNEQFF
TGTGCCAGTAGTATTTATCGGGCTAGCGGATACAATGAGCAGTTCTTC
>-|TRBJ2-1|TRBV28|-
CASSPNRLVYNEQFF
TGTGCCAGCAGTCCCAACAGACTAGTCTACAATGAGCAGTTCTTC